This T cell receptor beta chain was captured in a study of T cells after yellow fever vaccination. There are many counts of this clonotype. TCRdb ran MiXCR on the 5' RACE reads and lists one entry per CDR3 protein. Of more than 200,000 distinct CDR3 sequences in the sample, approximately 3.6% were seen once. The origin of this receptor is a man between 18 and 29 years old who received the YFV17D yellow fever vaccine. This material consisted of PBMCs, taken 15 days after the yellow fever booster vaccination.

The CDR3 nucleotides read TGTGCCAGCAGTGTTGGGACTGAAGCTTTCTTT. Its protein product is CASSVGTEAFF. This chain links TRBV2 with TRBJ1-1; unclear D gene. Germline V CDR1 and CDR2: SNHLY, FYNNEI. Trimming shortened V by 4 bases and J by 5 bases, and 5 bases separated the two germline ends. The CDR3 length is 11 residues.